This paragraph reports one T cell receptor beta chain. The entry originates in a study of cytomegalovirus exposure and HLA in healthy donors. As for the study in general: Across some 400 genotyped donors, 81% landed in the Caucasian-associated ancestry cluster.

A multiplex PCR was run with 60 Vbeta primers and 13 Jbeta primers. The method was immunoSEQ multiplex PCR; TCRdb's version includes in-frame clones alone and lacks a portion of them. The sample's table shows tens of thousands of clones. V was clipped by 3 bases and J by 5 bases, with 7 bases between them. The CDR3 is made up of 11 amino acids. Germline CDR1 is DFQATT and CDR2 is SNEGSKA (reference sequence). Whereas donors were nominally healthy upon sampling, unrecorded immune exposures were probable. The chain links TRBV20-1 to TRBJ2-5; D is undetermined. What was sequenced was PBMCs. This sequence originates from a woman aged 40 to 49 in good health and CMV-seronegative. The CDR3 loop is CSASEPETQYF. The CDR3 bases are TGCAGTGCTAGCGAGCCCGAGACCCAGTACTTC.